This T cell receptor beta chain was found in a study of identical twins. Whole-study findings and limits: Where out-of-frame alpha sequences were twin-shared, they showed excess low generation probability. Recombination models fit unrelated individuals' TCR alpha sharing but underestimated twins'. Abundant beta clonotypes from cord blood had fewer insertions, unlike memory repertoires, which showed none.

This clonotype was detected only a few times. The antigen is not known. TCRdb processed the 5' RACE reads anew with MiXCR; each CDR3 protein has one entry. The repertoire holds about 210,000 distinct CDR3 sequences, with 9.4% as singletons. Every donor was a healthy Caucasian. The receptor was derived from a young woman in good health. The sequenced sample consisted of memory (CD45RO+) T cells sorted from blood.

Here the CDR3 reads CASSSGQPLEQYF. Written as DNA, the CDR3 is TGTGCCAGCAGTTCGGGACAACCTCTCGAGCAGTACTTC. The V call is TRBV12-3 or TRBV12-4, the J call TRBJ2-7, with a tentative D call TRBD1 (6 bases). The germline V and J ends were trimmed by 4 bases and 6 bases, with 13 bases remaining between them. This CDR3 has 13 residues.